This is a list of T cell receptor beta chains from one sample in a study of beta chain features in type 1 diabetes. TCRdb keeps only in-frame clones here, not all; method: immunoSEQ multiplex PCR. This table holds about 620,000 clones, around 15% found once. Material: naive CD4+ T cells from blood. The receptors were gathered from a man younger than 35 in good health. The CDR3 runs from the conserved cysteine through the conserved F or W.

CDR3aa | j_gene | v_gene
CASSQIVWAGANVLTF | TRBJ2-6 | TRBV14
CASSKSYDRAEAFF | TRBJ1-1 | TRBV7-2
CASMLSGRGTTQYF | TRBJ2-7 | TRBV27
CASLTWGGNTEAFF | TRBJ1-1 | TRBV7-2
CASSPVRRNTEAFF | TRBJ1-1 | TRBV23-1
CASSLGVFSYEQYF | TRBJ2-7 | TRBV7-2
CAISGGTDYEQYF | TRBJ2-7 | TRBV10-3
CASSRTGSSGYTF | TRBJ1-2 | TRBV14
CAWSLAETKAQPQHF | TRBJ1-5 | TRBV30
CASRQQGAITEAFF | TRBJ1-1 | TRBV5-6
CASQDQGYEQYF | TRBJ2-7 | TRBV5-1
CASSYLGRQGGYEQYF | TRBJ2-7 | TRBV7-2
CASSLTGSVEQFF | TRBJ2-1 | TRBV5-1
CAIRKQGPGEQYF | TRBJ2-7 | TRBV10-3
CASSSLAFTGELFF | TRBJ2-2 | TRBV7-2
CSVGRGTGGGETQYF | TRBJ2-5 | TRBV29-1
CASSQDKGASDEQYF | TRBJ2-7 | TRBV4-1
CASSLAGGHYGYTF | TRBJ1-2 | TRBV7-8
CASRGKGGSTEAFF | TRBJ1-1 | TRBV4-3
CASSSRAGVTYNEQFF | TRBJ2-1 | TRBV6-5
CASSSTVGNQPQHF | TRBJ1-5 | TRBV2
CASSLRASGAKNIQYF | TRBJ2-4 | TRBV27
CASSLRQGHTGELFF | TRBJ2-2 | TRBV7-2
CASSPGTGGAEQYF | TRBJ2-7 | TRBV18
CASSISKVYNEQFF | TRBJ2-1 | TRBV19
CASMKAVPYNEQFF | TRBJ2-1 | TRBV5-1
CASSLGQGDVTGNQPQHF | TRBJ1-5 | TRBV7-9